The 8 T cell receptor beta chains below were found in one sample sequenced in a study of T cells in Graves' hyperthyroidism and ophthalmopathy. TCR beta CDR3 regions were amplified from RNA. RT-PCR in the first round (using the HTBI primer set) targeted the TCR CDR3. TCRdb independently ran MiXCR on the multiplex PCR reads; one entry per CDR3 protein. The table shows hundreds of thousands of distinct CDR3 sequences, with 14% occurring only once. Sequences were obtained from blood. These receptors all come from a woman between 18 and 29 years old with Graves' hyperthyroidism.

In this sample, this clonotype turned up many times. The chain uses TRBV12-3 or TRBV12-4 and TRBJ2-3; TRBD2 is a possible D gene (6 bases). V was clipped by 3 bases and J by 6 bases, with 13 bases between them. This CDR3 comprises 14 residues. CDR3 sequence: CASSLAGRWDTQYF. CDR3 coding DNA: TGTGCCAGCAGTTTGGCGGGACGTTGGGATACGCAGTATTTT.

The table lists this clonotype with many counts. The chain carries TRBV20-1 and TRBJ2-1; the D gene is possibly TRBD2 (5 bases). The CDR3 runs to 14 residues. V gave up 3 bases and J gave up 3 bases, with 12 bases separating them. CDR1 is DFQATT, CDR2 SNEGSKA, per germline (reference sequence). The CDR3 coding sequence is TGCAGTGCTAGGGAGGTAGAAGGCTACAATGAGCAGTTCTTC. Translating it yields CSAREVEGYNEQFF.

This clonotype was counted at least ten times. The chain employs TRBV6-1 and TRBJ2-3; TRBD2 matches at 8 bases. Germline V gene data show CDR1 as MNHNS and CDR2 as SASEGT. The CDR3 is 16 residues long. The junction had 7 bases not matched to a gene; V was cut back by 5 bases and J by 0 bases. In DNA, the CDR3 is TGTGCCAGCAGTTACGATCCTAGCGGGAGCACAGATACGCAGTATTTT. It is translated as CASSYDPSGSTDTQYF.

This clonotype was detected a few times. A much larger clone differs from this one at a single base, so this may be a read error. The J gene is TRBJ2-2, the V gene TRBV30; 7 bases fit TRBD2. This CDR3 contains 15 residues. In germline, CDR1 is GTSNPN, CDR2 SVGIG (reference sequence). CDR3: CAGGGRGPASGELLF. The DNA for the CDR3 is TGTGCCGGGGGGGGACGGGGACCTGCATCCGGGGAGCTGCTTTTT.

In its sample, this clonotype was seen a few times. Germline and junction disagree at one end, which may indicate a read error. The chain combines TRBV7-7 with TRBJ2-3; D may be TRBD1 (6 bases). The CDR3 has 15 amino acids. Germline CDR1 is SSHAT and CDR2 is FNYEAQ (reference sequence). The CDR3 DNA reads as TGTGCTAGCAGCTTACATCCAGGGGGCACAGATACGCAGTATTTT. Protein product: CASSLHPGGTDTQYF.

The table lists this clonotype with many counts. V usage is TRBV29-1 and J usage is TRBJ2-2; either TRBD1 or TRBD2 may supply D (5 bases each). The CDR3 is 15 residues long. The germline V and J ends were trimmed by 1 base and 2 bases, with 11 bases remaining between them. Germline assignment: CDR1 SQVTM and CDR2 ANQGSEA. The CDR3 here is CSVEVGTINTGELFF. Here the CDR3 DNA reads TGCAGCGTTGAAGTCGGGACCATAAACACCGGGGAGCTGTTTTTT.

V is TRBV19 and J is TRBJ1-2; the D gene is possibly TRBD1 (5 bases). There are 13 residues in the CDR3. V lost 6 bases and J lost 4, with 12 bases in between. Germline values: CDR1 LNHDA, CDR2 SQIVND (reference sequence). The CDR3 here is CASRNGTFYGYTF. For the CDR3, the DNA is TGTGCCAGTAGAAACGGGACCTTCTATGGCTACACCTTC.

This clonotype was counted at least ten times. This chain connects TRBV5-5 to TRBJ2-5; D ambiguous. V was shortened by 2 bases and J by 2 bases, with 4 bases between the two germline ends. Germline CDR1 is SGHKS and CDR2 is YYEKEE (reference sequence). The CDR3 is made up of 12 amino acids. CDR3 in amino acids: CASSFPQETQYF. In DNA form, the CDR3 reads TGTGCCAGCAGCTTCCCGCAAGAGACCCAGTACTTC.